The 24 T cell receptor beta chains below all came from one sample that was sequenced in a study of cytomegalovirus exposure and HLA in healthy donors (dated by TCRdb to 2017 to 2019). The library relied on the immunoSEQ multiplex PCR assay. TCRdb limited this immuneACCESS table to in-frame rearrangements with V and J called. A share of clones is missing; checked studies link under half to unresolved V genes, and the rest is unexplained. The sample table holds about 190,000 clones, of which more than 75% were seen once. The ten largest clones take up approximately 7% of the sample. Sequences were obtained from PBMCs. Receptors were obtained from a man younger than 30 in good health and CMV-seropositive.

The chain combines TRBV19 with TRBJ1-2; unclear D gene. Germline V gene sequence: CDR1 LNHDA, CDR2 SQIVND (reference sequence). Trimming stripped 7 bases from V and 1 base from J, with 13 bases between. The CDR3 loop spans 14 amino acids. The CDR3 DNA sequence: TGTGCCAGTAAGGAGGGCGGTTTTAACTATGGCTACACCTTC. As protein: CASKEGGFNYGYTF.

For the CDR3, the DNA is TGTGCCAGCAGCCTGACTGAGGAGCAGTTCTTC. It is translated as CASSLTEEQFF. The chain carries TRBV5-4 and TRBJ2-1; no firm D call. CDR3 size: 11 residues. The ends were cut back, 4 bases at V and 10 bases at J, with 9 bases in the middle. Germline V CDR1 and CDR2: SGHNT, YYREEE (reference sequence).

The gene calls are TRBV7-9 and TRBJ1-4; 9 nucleotides agree with TRBD1. Germline trimming cut 5 bases from V and 6 bases from J; bases unmatched to any gene: 10. Germline CDR1 and CDR2: SEHNR and FQNEAQ (reference sequence). The length of the CDR3 is 16 residues. CDR3 residues: CASSRTGEALDEKLFF. In DNA, the CDR3 is TGTGCCAGCAGCCGGACAGGGGAGGCTCTGGATGAAAAACTGTTTTTT.

Here the CDR3 reads CASRAGTGRADTQYF. DNA for the CDR3: TGTGCCAGCAGGGCGGGGACAGGGAGGGCAGATACGCAGTATTTT. The chain recombines TRBV6-1 with TRBJ2-3, with 9 bases lining up with TRBD1. The CDR3 consists of 15 residues. The V segment lost 6 bases and the J segment 4 bases; nucleotides outside the gene matches: 8. Germline assignment: CDR1 MNHNS and CDR2 SASEGT.

V is TRBV9 and J is TRBJ2-1; TRBD2 is a possible D gene (5 bases). This CDR3 has 14 residues. The ends were cut back, 4 bases at V and 4 bases at J, with 12 bases in the middle. From germline, CDR1 is SGDLS and CDR2 YYNGEE. The CDR3 nucleotides read TGTGCCAGCAGCCCCTGGGGAGATTACAATGAGCAGTTCTTC. Its translation: CASSPWGDYNEQFF.

The chain couples TRBV7-2 to TRBJ2-3; TRBD2 matches at 8 bases. V lost 0 bases, J lost 3 bases, and 2 bases stayed unmatched. This CDR3 comprises 15 residues. Germline V gene lookup returns CDR1 SGHTA and CDR2 FQGNSA. The CDR3 nucleotides read TGTGCCAGCAGCTTAGCAGGCGGGAGGACAGATACGCAGTATTTT. It encodes CASSLAGGRTDTQYF.

The V and J genes are TRBV7-2 and TRBJ2-7, with a possible D match to TRBD2 (6 bases). Germline loops: CDR1 SGHTA, CDR2 FQGNSA. V was shortened by 3 bases and J by 6 bases, with 12 bases between the two germline ends. This CDR3 comprises 13 residues. CDR3: CASSFSGGVEQYF. As DNA, the CDR3 is TGTGCCAGCAGCTTCTCCGGGGGTGTCGAGCAGTACTTC.

The rearrangement uses TRBV28 and TRBJ2-2, with 10 nucleotides matching TRBD1. With V trimmed by 6 bases and J by 6 bases, 7 bases remained unmatched. This CDR3 has 15 amino acids. Germline CDR1 is MDHEN and CDR2 is SYDVKM. CDR3 amino acids: CASRTGTGEAGELFF. CDR3 bases: TGTGCCAGCAGGACCGGGACAGGGGAAGCCGGGGAGCTGTTTTTT.

The chain is built from TRBV2 and TRBJ1-3; TRBD1 aligns across 9 bases. The CDR3 is 11 amino acids. The V gene end was trimmed by 6 bases and the J gene end by 14 bases; junction bases not matched to a gene: 5. The germline V gene has CDR1 SNHLY and CDR2 FYNNEI. CDR3 bases: TGTGCCAGCAGGGGGGACAGGGCGCTATATTTT. Its protein is CASRGDRALYF.

The chain recombines TRBV5-6 with TRBJ1-4, with 7 bases aligning to TRBD1. The length of the CDR3 is 14 residues. The germline V gene has CDR1 SGHDT and CDR2 YYEEEE. The junction had 7 bases not matched to a gene; V was cut back by 6 bases and J by 5 bases. The CDR3 loop is CASNHRGANEKLFF. The CDR3 DNA reads TGTGCCAGCAACCACAGGGGAGCGAATGAAAAACTGTTTTTT.

V is TRBV5-1 and J is TRBJ1-2, with 7 bases that match TRBD1. This CDR3 has 15 amino acids. The germline V gene encodes CDR1 SGHRS and CDR2 YFSETQ. Unmatched junction bases numbered 10, after V lost 3 bases and J lost 5 bases. The CDR3: CASSSLGQDRYGYTF. CDR3 nucleotides: TGCGCCAGCAGCTCGTTAGGACAGGACCGATATGGCTACACCTTC.

DNA of the CDR3: TGTGCCAGCCGCCGGGGAAATGAGCAGTTCTTC. Protein sequence: CASRRGNEQFF. J is TRBJ2-1 and V is TRBV11-1, with D tentatively TRBD2 (5 bases). V was shortened by 8 bases and J by 7 bases, with 9 bases between the two germline ends. Germline-derived CDR1 and CDR2 are SGHAT and FQDESV (reference sequence). The CDR3 has 11 amino acids.

The chain is built from TRBV19 and TRBJ2-2; 7 bases align to TRBD2. The V and J ends lost 3 bases and 6 bases, in that order; junction bases with no gene match: 10. In germline, CDR1 is LNHDA, CDR2 SQIVND (reference sequence). This CDR3 contains 16 residues. The CDR3 here is CASSMTSFFSPGELFF. As DNA, the CDR3 is TGTGCCAGTAGTATGACTAGCTTTTTCTCCCCCGGGGAGCTGTTTTTT. Combining the CDR3 with reference TRBV19 and TRBJ2-2 gives the whole variable domain DGGITQSPKYLFRKEGQNVTLSCEQNLNHDAMYWYRQDPGQGLRLIYYSQIVNDFQKGDIAEGYSVSREKKESFPLTVTSAQKNPTAFYLCASSMTSFFSPGELFFGEGSRLTVL.

This chain links TRBV5-6 with TRBJ1-2; TRBD1 agrees at 8 bases. Per the germline V gene, CDR1 is SGHDT and CDR2 is YYEEEE. J was trimmed by 8 bases and V by 0 bases; bases with no gene match: 6. CDR3 length: 14 amino acids. The DNA of the CDR3 is TGTGCCAGCAGCTTGGTTGGACAGGGCCACGGCTACACCTTC. This encodes CASSLVGQGHGYTF.

J is TRBJ2-5 and V is TRBV18, with D possibly TRBD1 on 7 matching bases. There are 19 residues in the CDR3. CDR1 KGHSH and CDR2 LQKENI come from the germline V gene. The ends were cut back, 4 bases at V and 0 bases at J, with 24 bases in the middle. DNA for the CDR3: TGTGCCAGCTCACGTCGGAGGGGGCCCCAGCGGGCCCACCAAGAGACCCAGTACTTC. It encodes CASSRRRGPQRAHQETQYF.

This chain connects TRBV11-1 to TRBJ2-3, with TRBD2 matching over 12 bases. The germline V gene encodes CDR1 SGHAT and CDR2 FQDESV (reference sequence). The CDR3 contains 17 residues. Germline trimming cut 5 bases from V and 7 bases from J; bases unmatched to any gene: 13. The CDR3 nucleotides read TGTGCCAGCAGCATCCGGACTAGCGGGATAGTAAAAAATACGCAGTATTTT. The encoded protein is CASSIRTSGIVKNTQYF.

This clone showed up just a few times. The V and J genes are TRBV13 and TRBJ2-3; 10 bases are shared with TRBD2. With V trimmed by 8 bases and J by 5 bases, 13 bases remained unmatched. The CDR3 consists of 16 residues. Germline CDR1 and CDR2: PRHDT and FYEKMQ (reference sequence). CDR3 sequence reads: CASGYQLAGVLDTQYF. The CDR3 DNA reads as TGTGCCAGCGGATACCAGCTAGCGGGAGTATTAGATACGCAGTATTTT.

The table lists this clone with a count of one. The chain links TRBV19 to TRBJ2-7; D gene ambiguous. Deletions cut 5 bases from V and 4 bases from J, with 12 bases between. CDR1 is LNHDA and CDR2 is SQIVND in the germline V gene (reference sequence). This CDR3 is built from 13 residues. CDR3 sequence: CASSPGWSYEQYF. CDR3 DNA: TGTGCCAGTAGTCCAGGTTGGTCTTACGAGCAGTACTTC. Complete variable domain (other parts from reference TRBV19 and TRBJ2-7): DGGITQSPKYLFRKEGQNVTLSCEQNLNHDAMYWYRQDPGQGLRLIYYSQIVNDFQKGDIAEGYSVSREKKESFPLTVTSAQKNPTAFYLCASSPGWSYEQYFGPGTRLTVT.

The rearrangement uses TRBV5-1 and TRBJ2-5; 12 positions agree with TRBD2. Germline V gives CDR1 SGHRS, CDR2 YFSETQ. CDR3 length: 15 amino acids. Losses at the gene ends were 2 bases for V and 5 bases for J; bases not matched to a gene: 4. The CDR3 DNA reads as TGCGCCAGCAGCTTAGGACTAGCGGGAACGGAGACCCAGTACTTC. Its translation: CASSLGLAGTETQYF.

The rearrangement links TRBV18 to TRBJ1-4; D remains ambiguous. Germline CDR1 is KGHSH and CDR2 is LQKENI. This CDR3 contains 12 residues. The germline V and J ends were trimmed by 10 bases and 4 bases, with 10 bases remaining between them. CDR3 residues: CATLGVNEKLFF. The CDR3 DNA sequence: TGTGCCACCCTGGGCGTTAATGAAAAACTGTTTTTT.

The rearrangement links TRBV29-1 to TRBJ1-5, with TRBD1 as a possible D gene (5 bases). V was cut by 6 bases and J by 3 bases, with 12 bases left in between. The CDR3 is made up of 13 amino acids. The V gene's germline CDR1 is SQVTM and CDR2 ANQGSEA. For the CDR3, the DNA is TGCAGCGTCGGCACAGGCTACAATCAGCCCCAGCATTTT. Translated: CSVGTGYNQPQHF. Using reference TRBV29-1 and TRBJ1-5 for the parts outside the CDR3, the full variable domain is SAVISQKPSRDICQRGTSLTIQCQVDSQVTMMFWYRQQPGQSLTLIATANQGSEATYESGFVIDKFPISRPNLTFSTLTVSNMSPEDSSIYLCSVGTGYNQPQHFGDGTRLSIL.

The chain links TRBV7-9 to TRBJ2-3, with 9 bases lining up with TRBD2. Germline V gene sequence: CDR1 SEHNR, CDR2 FQNEAQ (reference sequence). Unmatched junction bases numbered 8, after V lost 4 bases and J lost 6 bases. The CDR3 totals 15 residues. The CDR3 nucleotides are TGTGCCAGCAGCTCAGGAGGGACTAGCTCGGATACGCAGTATTTT. The encoded protein is CASSSGGTSSDTQYF.

The V call is TRBV28, the J call TRBJ2-1, with 10 bases aligning to TRBD1. The CDR3 sequence is 15 residues long. V trimming: 5 bases; J trimming: 7 bases; junction bases outside the gene matches: 8. Germline-derived CDR1 and CDR2 are MDHEN and SYDVKM. CDR3 in amino acids: CASSKPGQGLNEQFF. Here the CDR3 DNA reads TGTGCCAGCAGTAAACCGGGACAGGGGTTAAATGAGCAGTTCTTC.

In its sample, this clone was seen once. The chain employs TRBV5-1 and TRBJ1-1; possibly TRBD1 for D (5 bases). The CDR3 runs to 15 residues. CDR1 is SGHRS, CDR2 YFSETQ, per germline. V lost 0 bases to trimming and J lost 1 base, with 10 bases between them. CDR3 sequence (DNA): TGCGCCAGCAGCTTGGAACCAGGGTCGAACACTGAAGCTTTCTTT. Translated, it gives CASSLEPGSNTEAFF.